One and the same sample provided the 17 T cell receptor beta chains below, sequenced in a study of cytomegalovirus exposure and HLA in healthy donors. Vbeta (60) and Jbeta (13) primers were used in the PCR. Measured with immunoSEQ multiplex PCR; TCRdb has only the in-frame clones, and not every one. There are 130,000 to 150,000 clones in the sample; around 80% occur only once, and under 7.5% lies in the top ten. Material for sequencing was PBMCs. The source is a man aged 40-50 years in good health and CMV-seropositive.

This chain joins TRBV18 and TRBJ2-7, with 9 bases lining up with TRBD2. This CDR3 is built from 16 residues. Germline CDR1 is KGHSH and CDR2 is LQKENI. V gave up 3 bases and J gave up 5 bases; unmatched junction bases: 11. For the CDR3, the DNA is TGTGCCAGCTCACCCTCATTAGCGGGAGCAAGACACGAGCAGTACTTC. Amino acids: CASSPSLAGARHEQYF. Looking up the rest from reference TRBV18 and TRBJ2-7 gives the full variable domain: NAGVMQNPRHLVRRRGQEARLRCSPMKGHSHVYWYRQLPEEGLKFMVYLQKENIIDESGMPKERFSAEFPKEGPSILRIQQVVRGDSAAYFCASSPSLAGARHEQYFGPGTRLTVT.

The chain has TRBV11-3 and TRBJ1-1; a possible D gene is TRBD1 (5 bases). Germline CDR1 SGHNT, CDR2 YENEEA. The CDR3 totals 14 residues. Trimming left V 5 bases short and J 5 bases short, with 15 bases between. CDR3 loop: CASSSGGRRTEAFF. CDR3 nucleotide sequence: TGTGCCAGCAGCAGCGGGGGGAGAAGGACTGAAGCTTTCTTT.

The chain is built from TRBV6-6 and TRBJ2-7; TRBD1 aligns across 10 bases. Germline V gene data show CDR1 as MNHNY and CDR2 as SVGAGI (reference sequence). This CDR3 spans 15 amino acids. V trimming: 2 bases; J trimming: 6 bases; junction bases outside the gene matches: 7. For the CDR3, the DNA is TGTGCCAGCAGTTACGACGGGACAGGGGTGGTCGAGCAGTACTTC. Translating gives CASSYDGTGVVEQYF.

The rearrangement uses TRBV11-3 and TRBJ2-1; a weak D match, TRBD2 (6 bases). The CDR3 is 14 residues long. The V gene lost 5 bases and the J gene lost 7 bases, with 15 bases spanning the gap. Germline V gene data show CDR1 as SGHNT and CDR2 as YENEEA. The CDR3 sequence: CASSADAGGNEQFF. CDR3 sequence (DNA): TGTGCCAGCAGCGCCGATGCAGGAGGGAATGAGCAGTTCTTC.

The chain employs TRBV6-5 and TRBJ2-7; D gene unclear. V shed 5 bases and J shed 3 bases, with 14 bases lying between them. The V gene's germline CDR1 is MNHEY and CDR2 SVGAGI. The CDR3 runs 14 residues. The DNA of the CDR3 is TGTGCCAGCAGTCAGGAAAATCCTATCTACGAGCAGTACTTC. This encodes CASSQENPIYEQYF.

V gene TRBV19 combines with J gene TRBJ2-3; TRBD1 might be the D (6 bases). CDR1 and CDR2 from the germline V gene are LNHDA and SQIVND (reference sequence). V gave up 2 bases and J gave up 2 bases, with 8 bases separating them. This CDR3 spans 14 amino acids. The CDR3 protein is CASSIQGHTDTQYF. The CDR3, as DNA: TGTGCCAGTAGTATACAGGGGCACACAGATACGCAGTATTTT.

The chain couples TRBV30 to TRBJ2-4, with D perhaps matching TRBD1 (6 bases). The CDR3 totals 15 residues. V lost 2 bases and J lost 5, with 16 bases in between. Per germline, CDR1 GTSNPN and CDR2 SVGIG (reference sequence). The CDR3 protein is CAWSRQGFLENIQYF. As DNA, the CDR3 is TGTGCCTGGAGTCGGCAGGGGTTCCTCGAAAACATTCAGTACTTC.

CDR3 nucleotide sequence: TGCGCCAGCAGCCTGCTGGGAGGGACCACTATTGGGGCCAACGTCCTGACTTTC. This gives the protein CASSLLGGTTIGANVLTF. The chain joins TRBV5-1 to TRBJ2-6; TRBD2 matches at 7 bases. The CDR3 contains 18 residues. CDR1 SGHRS and CDR2 YFSETQ come from the germline V gene. The V and J ends lost 4 bases and 3 bases, in that order; junction bases with no gene match: 13.

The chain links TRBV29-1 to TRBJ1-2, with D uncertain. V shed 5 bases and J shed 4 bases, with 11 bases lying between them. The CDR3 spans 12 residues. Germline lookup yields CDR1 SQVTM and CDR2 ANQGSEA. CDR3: CSVLEDFYGYTF. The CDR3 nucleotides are TGCAGCGTTTTGGAGGATTTCTATGGCTACACCTTC.

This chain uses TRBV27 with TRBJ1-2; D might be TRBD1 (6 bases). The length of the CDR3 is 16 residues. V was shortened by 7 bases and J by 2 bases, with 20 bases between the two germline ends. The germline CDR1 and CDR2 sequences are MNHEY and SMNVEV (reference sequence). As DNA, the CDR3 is TGTGCCAGCATCCCCCATTGGGCAGGGGCAAACTATGGCTACACCTTC. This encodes CASIPHWAGANYGYTF.

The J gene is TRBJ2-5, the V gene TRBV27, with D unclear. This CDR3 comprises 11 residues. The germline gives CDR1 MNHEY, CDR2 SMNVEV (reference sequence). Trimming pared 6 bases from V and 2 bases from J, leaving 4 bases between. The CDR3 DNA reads TGTGCCAGCAGACAGCAAGAGACCCAGTACTTC. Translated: CASRQQETQYF.

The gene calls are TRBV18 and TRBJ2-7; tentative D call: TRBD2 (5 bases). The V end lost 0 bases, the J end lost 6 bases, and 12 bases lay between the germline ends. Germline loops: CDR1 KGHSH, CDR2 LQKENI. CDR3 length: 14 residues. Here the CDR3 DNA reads TGTGCCAGCTCACCACCGGACGGAGAGGGCGAGCAGTACTTC. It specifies CASSPPDGEGEQYF.

The CDR3 is CASGQGGYGYTF. The CDR3 DNA reads as TGTGCCAGCGGTCAGGGAGGTTATGGCTACACCTTC. The chain couples TRBV28 to TRBJ1-2; weak D call: TRBD1 (5 bases). CDR3 length: 12 residues. The V and J ends lost 8 bases and 5 bases respectively, with 12 bases between them. Per germline, CDR1 MDHEN and CDR2 SYDVKM.

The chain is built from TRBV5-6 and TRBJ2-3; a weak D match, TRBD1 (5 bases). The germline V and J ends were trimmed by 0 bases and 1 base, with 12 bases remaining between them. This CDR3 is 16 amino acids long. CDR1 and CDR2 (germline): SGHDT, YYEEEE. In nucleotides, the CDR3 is TGTGCCAGCAGCTTGGTGCAGGGTTGGGGCACAGATACGCAGTATTTT. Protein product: CASSLVQGWGTDTQYF.

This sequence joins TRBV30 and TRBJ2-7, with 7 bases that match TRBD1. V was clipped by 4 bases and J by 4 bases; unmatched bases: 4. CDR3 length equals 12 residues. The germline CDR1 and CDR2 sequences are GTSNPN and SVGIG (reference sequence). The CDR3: CAWNRGEYEQYF. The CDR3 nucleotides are TGTGCCTGGAACAGGGGTGAATACGAGCAGTACTTC. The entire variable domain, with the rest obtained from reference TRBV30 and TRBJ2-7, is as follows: SQTIHQWPATLVQPVGSPLSLECTVEGTSNPNLYWYRQAAGRGLQLLFYSVGIGQISSEVPQNLSASRPQDRQFILSSKKLLLSDSGFYLCAWNRGEYEQYFGPGTRLTVT.

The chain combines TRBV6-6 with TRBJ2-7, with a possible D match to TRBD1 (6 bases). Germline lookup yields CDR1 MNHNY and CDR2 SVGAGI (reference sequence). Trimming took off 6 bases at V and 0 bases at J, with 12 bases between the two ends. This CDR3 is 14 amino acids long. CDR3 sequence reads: CASSPTGSSYEQYF. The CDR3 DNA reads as TGTGCCAGCAGCCCAACAGGGAGCTCCTACGAGCAGTACTTC.

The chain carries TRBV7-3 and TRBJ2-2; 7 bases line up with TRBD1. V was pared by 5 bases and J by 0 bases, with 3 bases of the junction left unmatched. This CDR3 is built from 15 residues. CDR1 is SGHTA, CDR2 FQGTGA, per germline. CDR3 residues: CASSPGTANTGELFF. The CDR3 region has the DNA TGTGCCAGCAGCCCCGGGACAGCGAACACCGGGGAGCTGTTTTTT.